The clone carrying this T cell receptor beta chain was counted at least ten times. This sample was taken from a study of blood T cell repertoires in COVID-19. The CDR3 is 14 residues long. Trimming cost V 1 base and J 6 bases, with 14 bases left between them. Germline CDR1 and CDR2: SGHRS and YFSETQ. TCRdb's copy holds only in-frame clones and misses some; the assay was immunoSEQ multiplex PCR. The sample lists fewer than 200,000 clones, 75% to 85% occurring once. V is TRBV5-1 and J is TRBJ2-7; maybe TRBD1 (6 bases). This clonotype originated in a woman aged 80 or over with COVID-19, enrolled during active disease. The sequencing input was peripheral blood. CDR3 bases: TGCGCCAGCAGCTTGATACAGGGATATGGCGAGCAGTACTTC. Translated, it gives CASSLIQGYGEQYF.